The 19 T cell receptor beta chains listed next were all sequenced from one sample in a study of cytomegalovirus exposure and HLA in healthy donors. This table comes from immunoSEQ multiplex PCR, and its TCRdb copy is limited to in-frame clones, with some not included. The sample lists 100,000 to 150,000 clones; 88% were seen once. The sequenced sample consisted of PBMCs. These receptors all come from a man aged 25 to 40 in good health and CMV-seronegative.

The chain combines TRBV7-9 with TRBJ2-1, with 11 bases that match TRBD2. Germline V gene data show CDR1 as SEHNR and CDR2 as FQNEAQ (reference sequence). The CDR3 totals 16 residues. V lost 1 base, J lost 1 base, and 0 bases stayed unmatched. CDR3: CASSLGTSGSYNEQFF. The CDR3 DNA reads TGTGCCAGCAGCTTAGGGACTAGCGGGTCCTACAATGAGCAGTTCTTC.

This clone was seen once. The rearrangement uses TRBV9 and TRBJ2-2; tentative D call: TRBD2 (5 bases). Germline values: CDR1 SGDLS, CDR2 YYNGEE. V was pared by 0 bases and J by 0 bases, with 9 bases between. The CDR3 covers 16 residues. For the CDR3, the DNA is TGTGCCAGCAGCGTAGTAAGCGGTGCGAACACCGGGGAGCTGTTTTTT. Translated: CASSVVSGANTGELFF. The entire variable domain, with the rest obtained from reference TRBV9 and TRBJ2-2, is as follows: DSGVTQTPKHLITATGQRVTLRCSPRSGDLSVYWYQQSLDQGLQFLIQYYNGEERAKGNILERFSAQQFPDLHSELNLSSLELGDSALYFCASSVVSGANTGELFFGEGSRLTVL.

This CDR3 reads CASSLLGGTGANVLTF. DNA for the CDR3: TGTGCCAGCAGCTTGTTGGGGGGAACTGGGGCCAACGTCCTGACTTTC. V is TRBV5-6 and J is TRBJ2-6; D might be TRBD2 (6 bases). The CDR3 consists of 16 residues. The germline V gene encodes CDR1 SGHDT and CDR2 YYEEEE. The V end was cut by 1 base, the J end by 2 bases, with 10 bases between.

The J gene is TRBJ2-1, the V gene TRBV19; 11 nucleotides agree with TRBD2. CDR1 and CDR2 from the germline V gene are LNHDA and SQIVND (reference sequence). V lost 6 bases, J lost 5 bases, and 15 bases stayed unmatched. CDR3 length equals 18 residues. The CDR3 here is CASSPEGVAGGRHNEQFF. Here the CDR3 DNA reads TGTGCCAGTAGCCCCGAGGGGGTAGCGGGAGGGCGGCACAATGAGCAGTTCTTC.

This clone was seen just once. The rearrangement joins TRBV12-2 to TRBJ2-1; the DNA was not compared with TRBD2, the D call given in the table. TRBV12-2 is tagged as a pseudogene. The CDR3 is 16 amino acids. The CDR3 reads CASRFKTSPSYNEQFF. CDR3 nucleotide sequence: TGTGCAAGTCGATTTAAGACTAGCCCATCCTACAATGAGCAGTTCTTC.

The chain links TRBV19 to TRBJ2-6; TRBD2 might be the D (6 bases). Germline V gene sequence: CDR1 LNHDA, CDR2 SQIVND (reference sequence). This CDR3 contains 18 residues. Trimming stripped 5 bases from V and 2 bases from J, with 19 bases between. The CDR3 spells CASSPDQFTGAGANVLTF. The DNA for the CDR3 is TGTGCCAGTAGTCCGGACCAATTTACGGGGGCTGGGGCCAACGTCCTGACTTTC.

The genes are TRBV29-1 and TRBJ2-2; 13 positions agree with TRBD2. Trimming took 6 bases from V and 2 from J; bases not matched to a gene: 3. From germline, CDR1 is SQVTM and CDR2 ANQGSEA. This CDR3 region has 15 residues. DNA of the CDR3: TGCAGCGTAGGACTAGCGGGAGATAACACCGGGGAGCTGTTTTTT. It yields the protein CSVGLAGDNTGELFF.

The rearrangement joins TRBV14 to TRBJ1-1; D gene unclear. Germline assignment: CDR1 SGHDN and CDR2 FVKESK. The CDR3 covers 11 residues. V shed 3 bases and J shed 7 bases, with 6 bases lying between them. The DNA of the CDR3 is TGTGCCAGCAGCCATCAGGTTGAAGCTTTCTTT. Encoded protein: CASSHQVEAFF.

The chain recombines TRBV10-3 with TRBJ2-1; D may be TRBD2 (5 bases). The CDR3 length is 15 residues. Germline V lookup: CDR1 ENHRY, CDR2 SYGVKD. With 2 bases removed from V and 0 bases from J, the gap between germline ends came to 8 bases. CDR3 DNA sequence: TGTGCCATCAGTGAGATAGGGAGCTCCTACAATGAGCAGTTCTTC. It yields the protein CAISEIGSSYNEQFF.

J is TRBJ1-1 and V is TRBV2, with TRBD1 matching 10 bases. The CDR3 totals 14 residues. Trimming took 9 bases from V and 1 from J; bases not matched to a gene: 5. Germline V lookup: CDR1 SNHLY, CDR2 FYNNEI. The CDR3 bases are TGTGCCAGAGCCCGGGACAGGGGGAACACTGAAGCTTTCTTT. As protein: CARARDRGNTEAFF.

This clone was seen only once. The CDR3 is CASSDRAGAQPQHF. In DNA form, the CDR3 reads TGTGCCAGCAGTGATCGGGCGGGGGCTCAGCCCCAGCATTTT. This chain joins TRBV6-4 and TRBJ1-5; D might be TRBD1 (6 bases). CDR3 length: 14 residues. CDR1 and CDR2 from the germline V gene are MRHNA and SNTAGT. V was trimmed by 3 bases and J by 6 bases, leaving 12 bases between them.

The rearrangement uses TRBV29-1 and TRBJ2-1; 8 nucleotides agree with TRBD2. The V segment lost 6 bases and the J segment 0 bases; nucleotides outside the gene matches: 4. This CDR3 has 14 amino acids. Germline loops: CDR1 SQVTM, CDR2 ANQGSEA. In DNA, the CDR3 is TGCAGCGTGGGGGGGACTAGCTCCTACAATGAGCAGTTCTTC. Its protein is CSVGGTSSYNEQFF.

The rearrangement links TRBV6-4 to TRBJ2-7, with a tentative D call TRBD1 (6 bases). The germline V and J ends were trimmed by 5 bases and 4 bases, with 12 bases remaining between them. This CDR3 is built from 13 residues. Germline CDR1 is MRHNA and CDR2 is SNTAGT. CDR3 residues: CASSQGLGYEQYF. CDR3 in DNA: TGTGCCAGCAGTCAGGGGTTGGGGTACGAGCAGTACTTC.

V gene TRBV19 combines with J gene TRBJ1-2; D possibly corresponds to TRBD1 (5 bases). The germline V and J ends were trimmed by 4 bases and 13 bases, with 19 bases remaining between them. Germline loops: CDR1 LNHDA, CDR2 SQIVND (reference sequence). CDR3 length equals 13 residues. The CDR3 here is CASSTLQLTVSTF. CDR3 in DNA: TGTGCCAGTAGTACCCTACAGTTGACAGTATCCACCTTC.

The chain uses TRBV6-6 and TRBJ1-2, with D perhaps TRBD1 (6 bases). The CDR3 totals 13 residues. V was shortened by 2 bases and J by 7 bases, with 11 bases between the two germline ends. The germline gives CDR1 MNHNY, CDR2 SVGAGI (reference sequence). The CDR3 DNA follows: TGTGCCAGCAGTTACAGGGGGGAGGGTGGCTACACCTTC. Translated, it gives CASSYRGEGGYTF.

The V and J genes are TRBV5-1 and TRBJ2-7; TRBD1 aligns across 9 bases. With V trimmed by 4 bases and J by 0 bases, 8 bases remained unmatched. CDR3 length: 16 residues. Germline lookup yields CDR1 SGHRS and CDR2 YFSETQ. The CDR3 DNA is TGCGCCAGCAGCCCAACCGGGACAGGGAGCTCCTACGAGCAGTACTTC. Its translation: CASSPTGTGSSYEQYF.

The chain joins TRBV7-2 to TRBJ2-3; D is perhaps TRBD2 (5 bases). Germline V gene sequence: CDR1 SGHTA, CDR2 FQGNSA. This CDR3 has 16 amino acids. Trimming removed 1 base from V and 5 bases from J, with 16 bases in between. The DNA of the CDR3 is TGTGCCAGCAGCTTAGATCTAGCAGGACGGGGAGATACGCAGTATTTT. Residues: CASSLDLAGRGDTQYF.

The V call is TRBV19, the J call TRBJ1-2; TRBD1 might be the D (5 bases). The V and J ends lost 1 base and 5 bases respectively, with 20 bases between them. CDR3 length: 17 amino acids. The germline V gene encodes CDR1 LNHDA and CDR2 SQIVND (reference sequence). CDR3 protein: CASSIGRARGGVYGYTF. For the CDR3, the DNA is TGTGCCAGTAGTATAGGGAGGGCGCGGGGCGGCGTTTATGGCTACACCTTC. The full variable domain, completed using reference TRBV19 and TRBJ1-2, is DGGITQSPKYLFRKEGQNVTLSCEQNLNHDAMYWYRQDPGQGLRLIYYSQIVNDFQKGDIAEGYSVSREKKESFPLTVTSAQKNPTAFYLCASSIGRARGGVYGYTFGSGTRLTVV.

The chain is built from TRBV18 and TRBJ2-5; a weak D match, TRBD1 (6 bases). Looked up from germline, CDR1 is KGHSH and CDR2 is LQKENI. There are 16 residues in the CDR3. Trimming shortened V by 2 bases and J by 5 bases, and 18 bases separated the two germline ends. The CDR3 DNA follows: TGTGCCAGCTCACCAGCTGGTTCCATTCAGGGGGAGACCCAGTACTTC. Protein sequence: CASSPAGSIQGETQYF.